The T cell receptor (beta chain) described here comes from a study of blood T cell repertoires in COVID-19 (dated by TCRdb to about 2020). General notes on the study: Samples from collaborators originated in the United States, Italy and Spain and spanned both the acute and convalescent phases of COVID-19. The samples were drawn from the first 160 participants of the ongoing ImmuneRACE study and from under 1,500 subjects provided by 6 global collaborators. The sample metadata nearly always contained a de-identified subject ID, COVID-19 status, age in years and sex. The dataset comprised deeply sampled blood TCRbeta repertoires from subjects exposed to, actively infected with, or recovered from COVID-19. Where HLA class I and class II types were available, the types were taken from metadata supplied by the sample provider, not from assay-based typing. The prospective study material was composed of cDNA or gDNA derived from T cells, B-cell-depleted T cells, or PBMCs. The repertoires were made available in a free public database intended to serve as a resource for research on the immune response to SARS-CoV-2. Broad study findings and their caveats: Clinical and demographic metadata were provided uncurated, with the amount varying by source and participant.

TCRbeta CDR3 regions were amplified from genomic DNA using the immunoSEQ Assay, a bias-controlled multiplex PCR. The paper's data handling went like this. The number of nucleated cells in each sample was estimated by amplification of reference gene primers within the assay. Sequence reads were collapsed and filtered to measure the absolute abundance of every unique TCRbeta CDR3 rearrangement. Productive Simpson clonality was computed per sample as the square root of Simpson's diversity index over productive rearrangements. The table was pulled from immuneACCESS by TCRdb, which kept in-frame rearrangements only. Such tables lose some clones; where checked, under half of the loss comes from unresolved V genes, and the rest has no known cause. V and J calls and clone size are given by that table; D and trimming were obtained from the DNA. A total of 130,000 to 150,000 clones appear in this sample, 80% of them only once. The ten biggest clones cover around 3.4% of the sample.

CDR1 and CDR2 (MGHDK, SYGVNS) derive from the germline V gene. Counted from cysteine to phenylalanine, this CDR3 has 15 amino acids. Only CDR3 DNA remains: 45 bases, in frame from the first base. Unmatched junction bases come to 4, with V trimmed by 0 bases and J by 6 bases. Of note for this clone: The antigen it binds to is not known. No base qualities exist here, and no much larger clone lies one base off it.

Samples from volunteer blood donors who had recovered from COVID-19 were contributed by a second Seattle source. Whole blood was collected in K2EDTA tubes by collaborating institutions according to the institutions' own protocols. Collaborator samples were shipped for TCRbeta analysis as frozen whole blood, isolated PBMCs, or DNA extracted from either sample type. This chain joins TRBV25-1 to TRBJ2-1; TRBD2 fits 8 bases in the junction. The sequencing sample was made of peripheral blood. The sequence was collected from a man aged 65 to 79 who had recovered from COVID-19. In nucleotide form, the sequence is TGTGCCAGCAGTGAATATCGGGGGGGAGCCAATGAGCAGTTCTTC. Its translation reads: CASSEYRGGANEQFF.